This T cell receptor beta chain came from a study of post-analysis software for immune sequencing data. About the research overall: Disease trajectories encompassed relapsing-remitting, secondary progressive and progressive-relapsing multiple sclerosis.

CDR3 length equals 16 residues. Germline loops: CDR1 MNHNS, CDR2 SASEGT. V shed 3 bases and J shed 3 bases, with 17 bases lying between them. General study findings and limits: In multiple sclerosis, normalized Chao1 diversity was significantly below that of controls. Strong co-clustering by F measure was seen for same-batch samples. Four to six TRBV segments were more frequent in patients than controls; TRBV5-6, TRBV5-1 and TRBV20-1 belonged to this group.

Of note for this clonotype: Its cognate antigen is unknown.

Researchers reported that TCR beta cDNA libraries carried unique molecular identifiers. Via MiXCR, TCRdb re-called the PCR reads, giving one row per CDR3 protein. The table includes roughly 540,000 distinct CDR3 sequences, approximately 34% detected once. The sequence was obtained from a girl under 18 with multiple sclerosis. Sample: blood. The chain uses TRBV6-1 and TRBJ1-1; D is uncertain. CDR3 residues: CASSDWNRIGDTEAFF. Here the CDR3 DNA reads TGTGCCAGCAGTGACTGGAATCGTATTGGGGACACTGAAGCTTTCTTT.